Below are 11 T cell receptor beta chains sequenced from a single sample in a study of blood T cell repertoires in COVID-19. TCRdb keeps only in-frame clones here, not all; method: immunoSEQ multiplex PCR. The sample contains over 75,000 clones, roughly nine tenths of which appear only once. Material: peripheral blood. The receptors derive from a man between 60 and 70 years old with acute or convalescent COVID-19.

V and J are TRBV6-5 and TRBJ1-4, with unresolved D. This CDR3 has 13 amino acids. Germline CDR1 is MNHEY and CDR2 is SVGAGI. V lost 5 bases, J lost 7 bases, and 11 bases lay in between. CDR3 in amino acids: CASSRQEFEKLFF. The CDR3, as DNA: TGTGCCAGCAGTAGACAAGAATTTGAAAAACTGTTTTTT.

The sample holds a few counts of this clone. The chain has TRBV6-8 and TRBJ1-3; D is possibly TRBD1 (6 bases). Germline V lookup: CDR1 MNHGY, CDR2 SAAAGT. The CDR3 sequence is 13 residues long. Trimming shortened V by 6 bases and J by 4 bases, and 10 bases separated the two germline ends. CDR3 region: CASRDRRGNTIYF. In nucleotides, the CDR3 is TGTGCCAGCAGAGACAGGCGCGGAAACACCATATATTTT.

This sequence joins TRBV19 and TRBJ1-5; no clear D. Germline values: CDR1 LNHDA, CDR2 SQIVND (reference sequence). Trimming removed 4 bases from V and 7 bases from J, with 14 bases in between. This CDR3 contains 14 residues. CDR3 bases: TGTGCCAGTAGTAAAAAGGGCCGGGGACAGCCCCAGCATTTT. It specifies CASSKKGRGQPQHF.

The CDR3 bases are TGTGCCAGCAGCTTAGGGTTACAAGAAGCTTTCTTT. Its translation is CASSLGLQEAFF. This chain links TRBV7-9 with TRBJ1-1, with D hard to call. Trimming removed 1 base from V and 8 bases from J, with 8 bases in between. The CDR3 has 12 amino acids. Looked up from germline, CDR1 is SEHNR and CDR2 is FQNEAQ (reference sequence).

The V call is TRBV19, the J call TRBJ1-5; possible D gene TRBD1, 5 bases. V gave up 2 bases and J gave up 0 bases, with 14 bases separating them. CDR1 is LNHDA, CDR2 SQIVND, per germline (reference sequence). This CDR3 comprises 17 residues. The CDR3 spells CASSINRFQDSNQPQHF. CDR3 nucleotides: TGTGCCAGTAGTATAAACAGGTTCCAAGATAGCAATCAGCCCCAGCATTTT.

V gene TRBV11-1 combines with J gene TRBJ1-2; D remains unclear. The CDR3 totals 13 residues. CDR1 is SGHAT and CDR2 is FQDESV in the germline V gene (reference sequence). The germline V and J ends were trimmed by 1 base and 2 bases, with 5 bases remaining between them. This CDR3 reads CASSLDSNYGYTF. CDR3 DNA sequence: TGTGCCAGCAGCTTAGACAGCAACTATGGCTACACCTTC.

CDR3 nucleotide sequence: TGTGCCAGTAGTAGACAGGGGGCTTCTGGCTACACCTTC. Its protein product is CASSRQGASGYTF. The chain couples TRBV19 to TRBJ1-2, with 10 bases lining up with TRBD1. This CDR3 is 13 amino acids long. Trimming removed 4 bases from V and 7 bases from J; junction bases left unmatched: 3. The germline CDR1 and CDR2 sequences are LNHDA and SQIVND (reference sequence).

The CDR3, as DNA: TGCAGCGTTGACCTATTTCTCCATGAGCAGTTCTTC. Translated, it gives CSVDLFLHEQFF. The rearrangement links TRBV29-1 to TRBJ2-1; unclear D gene. From germline, CDR1 is SQVTM and CDR2 ANQGSEA. CDR3 length equals 12 residues. V lost 3 bases and J 8 bases, leaving 11 bases between the germline ends.

CDR3 bases: TGTGCCAGCACTTCACCGGTCCACTCGAATCAGCCCCAGCATTTT. This gives the protein CASTSPVHSNQPQHF. This chain uses TRBV6-6 with TRBJ1-5; D is uncertain. V shed 7 bases and J shed 4 bases, with 17 bases lying between them. The CDR3 covers 15 residues. CDR1 is MNHNY, CDR2 SVGAGI, per germline (reference sequence).

This clone appeared once. V and J are TRBV18 and TRBJ2-2; 7 nucleotides line up with TRBD1. The V and J ends lost 2 bases and 10 bases, in that order; junction bases with no gene match: 7. The germline V gene has CDR1 KGHSH and CDR2 LQKENI. CDR3 size: 14 residues. The DNA for the CDR3 is TGTGCCAGCTCACCAAGTACAGGGGCGGCGGAGCTGTTTTTT. Amino acid sequence: CASSPSTGAAELFF.

The CDR3: CASSIARTGVATQYF. DNA of the CDR3: TGTGCCAGTAGTATAGCCCGGACAGGGGTGGCGACCCAGTACTTC. The V call is TRBV19, the J call TRBJ2-5; 9 nucleotides match TRBD1. This CDR3 contains 15 residues. V gave up 1 base and J gave up 7 bases; unmatched junction bases: 7. Per germline, CDR1 LNHDA and CDR2 SQIVND (reference sequence).